These 5 T cell receptor beta chains share one sample of origin, sequenced in a study of blood T cells in healthy people across ages (dated by TCRdb to the mid-2010s). The library was produced with 5' RACE. The listed sequencing device is Illumina HiSeq 2500. A second 7 to 11 cycle PCR used a sample-barcoded 5' primer and a J-beta primer mix. TCRdb applied fastp at Q25 and MiXCR to the public reads, then kept only in-frame beta chains. A single entry per CDR3 protein holds the most common genes and DNA from its merged rows. A total of around 900,000 distinct CDR3 sequences appear in this sample, less than 35% of them only once. Clones ranked in the top ten supply 17% of the sample. Material for sequencing was blood. The origin of the receptors is a woman aged 80 or older in good health.

This clonotype showed up many times. The J gene is TRBJ2-7, the V gene TRBV30; possibly TRBD2 for D (6 bases). The CDR3 covers 12 residues. Germline CDR1 reads GTSNPN; CDR2 reads SVGIG (reference sequence). Trimming stripped 1 base from V and 6 bases from J, with 10 bases between. The CDR3 loop reads CAWSGRVGEQYF. DNA for the CDR3: TGTGCCTGGAGTGGGAGGGTGGGCGAGCAGTACTTC.

This clonotype turned up a few times. The chain recombines TRBV7-9 with TRBJ1-1; D possibly corresponds to TRBD1 (5 bases). Trimming stripped 5 bases from V and 1 base from J, with 20 bases between. CDR1 and CDR2 (germline): SEHNR, FQNEAQ (reference sequence). CDR3 size: 17 residues. As DNA, the CDR3 is TGTGCCAGCAGCCCTACGGACCGGGGGGAGGCGAACACTGAAGCTTTCTTT. It translates to CASSPTDRGEANTEAFF. The full variable domain, with the rest looked up from reference TRBV7-9 and TRBJ1-1, is DTGVSQNPRHKITKRGQNVTFRCDPISEHNRLYWYRQTLGQGPEFLTYFQNEAQLEKSRLLSDRFSAERPKGSFSTLEIQRTEQGDSAMYLCASSPTDRGEANTEAFFGQGTRLTVV.

This clonotype was found a few times. The chain combines TRBV6-2 or TRBV6-3 with TRBJ2-4; TRBD2 matches at 8 bases. Germline V gives CDR1 MNHEY, CDR2 SVGEGT. This CDR3 has 14 amino acids. V dropped 6 bases and J dropped 3; count of bases not matched to a gene: 4. The CDR3 DNA reads as TGTGCCAGCAGCCAGAGCGGGGGCAAAAACATTCAGTACTTC. It encodes CASSQSGGKNIQYF.

V is TRBV4-3 and J is TRBJ2-1, with unresolved D. Germline V lookup: CDR1 LGHNA, CDR2 YSLEER. Trimming removed 0 bases at V and 1 base at J, with 16 bases between. CDR3 length equals 18 residues. The DNA of the CDR3 is TGCGCCAGCAGCCAAGATCCTGCGGTGGCTATATCCTACAATGAGCAGTTCTTC. Encoded protein: CASSQDPAVAISYNEQFF.

The chain uses TRBV19 and TRBJ2-1; 9 bases are a match to TRBD1. Unmatched junction bases numbered 6, after V lost 8 bases and J lost 1 base. The germline V gene has CDR1 LNHDA and CDR2 SQIVND (reference sequence). The CDR3 has 15 amino acids. CDR3 region: CASGLGTGSYNEQFF. Written as DNA, the CDR3 is TGTGCCAGTGGTCTTGGGACAGGGTCCTACAATGAGCAGTTCTTC.